This is a list of T cell receptor beta chains from one sample in a study of spatial heterogeneity in lung cancer. TCRdb independently ran MiXCR on the 5' RACE reads; one entry per CDR3 protein. The sample records over 5,500 distinct CDR3 sequences, approximately 15% being singletons. The sample in question was lung tumor tissue, obtained at surgery. Receptors originate from a male donor with early-stage non-small cell lung cancer. Both conserved end residues are part of each CDR3. The D gene is left open where the match is weak. Where a row states a size, it is once, few, many or the class of an expanded clone; other rows omit it.

D	size	V	J	DNA	CDR3
TRBD1	.	TRBV11-2	TRBJ1-3	TGTGCCAGCAGCTCCCGGACAGGATCTGGAAACACCATATATTTT	CASSSRTGSGNTIYF
.	.	TRBV4-1	TRBJ2-3	TGCGCCAGCAGCCAGAACTTCCCCGATACAGATACGCAGTATTTT	CASSQNFPDTDTQYF
TRBD2	many	TRBV7-2	TRBJ2-7	TGTGCCAGCAGCCCCAGTAGCGGGAAACCCTACGAGCAGTACTTC	CASSPSSGKPYEQYF
.	many	TRBV12-3/TRBV12-4	TRBJ1-2	TGTGCCAGCAGCCTAACAGGATATGGCTACACCTTC	CASSLTGYGYTF
.	.	TRBV20-1	TRBJ1-6	TGCAGTGCTAGAGATCGGGGGAGTTCACCCCTCCACTTT	CSARDRGSSPLHF
.	medium-sized	TRBV7-9	TRBJ2-5	TGTGCCAGCAGCTTAGGACAGCCAGGCCCAGAGACCCAGTACTTC	CASSLGQPGPETQYF
.	medium-sized	TRBV7-8	TRBJ2-7	TGTGCCAGCAGCTCCGACCGATCCTACGAGCAGTACTTC	CASSSDRSYEQYF
.	many	TRBV5-6	TRBJ2-7	TGTGCCAGCACCTCAGGTCCCCCCTACGAGCAGTACTTC	CASTSGPPYEQYF
TRBD2	medium-sized	TRBV28	TRBJ2-7	TGTGCCAGCAGTTTAATTCCCGGACTAGCTCTCTCCTACGAGCAGTACTTC	CASSLIPGLALSYEQYF
TRBD2	many	TRBV27	TRBJ2-5	TGTGCCAGCAGTGCCCCGGGGGAGGGAGAGACCCAGTACTTC	CASSAPGEGETQYF
.	many	TRBV6-1	TRBJ1-6	TGTGCCAGCAGGACGGGGATCGGTAATTCACCCCTCCACTTT	CASRTGIGNSPLHF
TRBD1	many	TRBV7-8	TRBJ2-4	TGTGCCAGCAGCTTCGACAGGGACCCGATTCAGTACTTC	CASSFDRDPIQYF
.	many	TRBV6-6	TRBJ1-6	TGTGCCAGCAGTTACTCTGAGGATATTAATTCACCCCTCCACTTT	CASSYSEDINSPLHF
TRBD2	many	TRBV20-1	TRBJ2-5	TGCAGTGCTAGAGCCGGGAGGGCCCAAGAGACCCAGTACTTC	CSARAGRAQETQYF
.	.	TRBV28	TRBJ2-4	TGTGCCAGCAGTTCGCCTCTGGGGGAAGCCAAAAACATTCAGTACTTC	CASSSPLGEAKNIQYF
.	medium-sized	TRBV28	TRBJ1-2	TGTGCCAGCAGGGACTACGGAGGAGGGGATCCCTATGGCTACACCTTC	CASRDYGGGDPYGYTF
.	many	TRBV20-1	TRBJ2-1	TGCAGTGCTAGAGATGGACGCATCTCCTACAATGAGCAGTTCTTC	CSARDGRISYNEQFF
.	medium-sized	TRBV6-2/TRBV6-3	TRBJ2-5	TGTGCCAGCAGAGGAGCACCCGTTGTGGCCCAGTACTTC	CASRGAPVVAQYF
TRBD1	medium-sized	TRBV4-2	TRBJ2-3	TGTGCCAGCAGCCGGGACAGGGGGCCAGATACGCAGTATTTT	CASSRDRGPDTQYF
.	many	TRBV27	TRBJ2-3	TGTGCCAGCAGTCTAAACAGGGTTAGCACAGATACGCAGTATTTT	CASSLNRVSTDTQYF
.	many	TRBV18	TRBJ2-2	TGTGCCAGCTCACCTTCAGCCAACGCGAACACCGGGGAGCTGTTTTTT	CASSPSANANTGELFF
TRBD2	many	TRBV28	TRBJ2-1	TGTGCCAGCAGAGGCGGGAGGCCGAGCTCCTACAATGAGCAGTTCTTC	CASRGGRPSSYNEQFF
.	medium-sized	TRBV28	TRBJ1-1	TGTGCCAGCAGTTTGAACACCCTTGAAGCTTTCTTT	CASSLNTLEAFF
TRBD1	medium-sized	TRBV2	TRBJ2-7	TGTGCCAGGATACAGGGGTCTTCCTACGAGCAGTACTTC	CARIQGSSYEQYF
.	many	TRBV7-9	TRBJ1-2	TGTGCCAGCTCTTACACCGTCTATGGCTACACCTTC	CASSYTVYGYTF
TRBD1	many	TRBV9	TRBJ2-7	TGTGCCAGCAGCGGACAGGGGGCGTACGAGCAGTACTTC	CASSGQGAYEQYF
TRBD2	medium-sized	TRBV18	TRBJ2-7	TGTGCCAGCGCCACTAGCGGGATCTACGAGCAGTACTTC	CASATSGIYEQYF
.	medium-sized	TRBV20-1	TRBJ1-2	TGCAGTGCTAGCCCCTCCCGAGGGTACACCTTC	CSASPSRGYTF
.	many	TRBV7-3	TRBJ2-6	TGTGCCAGCAGCCCCGGACAGTTGCACGGGGCCAACGTCCTGACTTTC	CASSPGQLHGANVLTF
.	medium-sized	TRBV27	TRBJ2-1	TGTGCCAGCAGTTGGAGGGAGAACAATGAGCAGTTCTTC	CASSWRENNEQFF
.	medium-sized	TRBV28	TRBJ1-5	TGTGCCAGCAGTTTCCGAGGGGCAGCTCAGCCCCAGCATTTT	CASSFRGAAQPQHF
TRBD1	medium-sized	TRBV4-2	TRBJ2-1	TGTGCCAGCAGCCAAGTTAAGTCCGGGACAGGGTGGAATGAGCAGTTCTTC	CASSQVKSGTGWNEQFF
.	medium-sized	TRBV10-2	TRBJ2-1	TGCGCCAGCAGTAGGGACTGGAAGAACAATGAGCAGTTCTTC	CASSRDWKNNEQFF
TRBD1	medium-sized	TRBV13	TRBJ1-6	TGTGCCAGCAGCTATGACAGGGACTCACCCCTCCACTTT	CASSYDRDSPLHF
.	medium-sized	TRBV11-3	TRBJ2-3	TGTGCCAGCAGCTTAGGATCAGGGAGCACAGATACGCAGTATTTT	CASSLGSGSTDTQYF
.	.	TRBV7-9	TRBJ2-3	TGTGCCAGCAGCACCCTGACCCAACGGGATACGCAGTATTTT	CASSTLTQRDTQYF
.	many	TRBV6-2/TRBV6-3	TRBJ2-7	TGTGCCAGCAGTAAGAATACTGGCAACGAGCAGTACTTC	CASSKNTGNEQYF
TRBD2	medium-sized	TRBV27	TRBJ2-1	TGTGCCAGCGGGCTAGCGGTCTACAATGAGCAGTTCTTC	CASGLAVYNEQFF
TRBD2	medium-sized	TRBV19	TRBJ2-1	TGTGCCAGTACCACGGGGGGCTACAATGAGCAGTTCTTC	CASTTGGYNEQFF
TRBD2	.	TRBV7-6	TRBJ2-1	TGTGCCAGCAGCTTAGGGACTAGCGATTACAATGAGCAGTTCTTC	CASSLGTSDYNEQFF
.	medium-sized	TRBV6-1	TRBJ2-2	TGTGCCAGCAGTGGCAGTCCGAACACCGGGGAGCTGTTTTTT	CASSGSPNTGELFF
.	many	TRBV28	TRBJ2-5	TGTGCCAGCAGTTTAGGACAGACGAAACAAGAGACCCAGTACTTC	CASSLGQTKQETQYF
.	.	TRBV7-3	TRBJ2-2	TGTGCCAGCAGCACCGACACCGGGGAGCTGTTTTTT	CASSTDTGELFF
.	once	TRBV10-3	TRBJ2-1	TGTGCCATCAGTGGGGGCGGTCGCGACAATGAGCAGTTCTTC	CAISGGGRDNEQFF
.	medium-sized	TRBV24-1	TRBJ2-1	TGTGCCACCAGTTACGACTACAATGAGCAGTTCTTC	CATSYDYNEQFF
TRBD1	many	TRBV7-6	TRBJ2-3	TGTGCCAGCAGCTTAGTCCAACCCGGGACAGGGGGGACAGATACGCAGTATTTT	CASSLVQPGTGGTDTQYF
TRBD1	medium-sized	TRBV18	TRBJ2-3	TGTGCCAGCTCACCGTATGGACAGGTCCCAGATACGCAGTATTTT	CASSPYGQVPDTQYF
TRBD2	many	TRBV24-1	TRBJ2-1	TGTGCCACCAGTGACGCGGGAGGCTACAATGAGCAGTTCTTC	CATSDAGGYNEQFF
.	few	TRBV4-1	TRBJ1-1	TGCGCCAGCAGCCAAACCCCGCACGGCCGGAACACTGAAGCTTTCTTT	CASSQTPHGRNTEAFF
.	medium-sized	TRBV12-3/TRBV12-4	TRBJ2-5	TGTGCCAGCAGTTTATCGAGGGCCGGACATTACCAAGAGACCCAGTACTTC	CASSLSRAGHYQETQYF
TRBD1	many	TRBV29-1	TRBJ2-1	TGCAGCGGTAACAGGGGGCATTTTTGGGGTGAGCAGTTCTTC	CSGNRGHFWGEQFF
.	many	TRBV11-2	TRBJ1-1	TGTGCCAGCAGCCGCAGACAGGTTGGGTCTCCTGAAGCTTTCTTT	CASSRRQVGSPEAFF
.	medium-sized	TRBV6-1	TRBJ2-6	TGTGCCAGCAGTGTAGTGGTCGGGCCGGACGACTCTGGGGCCAACGTCCTGACTTTC	CASSVVVGPDDSGANVLTF
.	medium-sized	TRBV7-2	TRBJ2-2	TGTGCCAGCAGCTTTTTCTTAGGCGGGGAGCTGTTTTTT	CASSFFLGGELFF